Listed below are T cell receptor beta chains from one sample, sequenced in a study of OX40 agonist ivuxolimab in advanced cancers. Method: immunoSEQ multiplex PCR; TCRdb's copy keeps in-frame clones and lacks some. The sample lists fewer than 95,000 clones; around 90% were seen once. The source was CD4+ or CD8+ T cells sorted from blood, collected in a trial of the OX40 agonist ivuxolimab. The receptors shown here come from an adult with an advanced solid tumor such as melanoma, head and neck, liver or kidney cancer. The CDR3 runs from the conserved cysteine through the conserved F or W. Fields, in order: V gene, J gene, clone size, CDR3 protein. Expanded clones are given a class, and other clones once, few, many or no size at all.

TRBV9	TRBJ2-5	-	CASSVVWTGETQYF
TRBV19	TRBJ1-5	-	CASSIVFLRARGQPQHF
TRBV5-5	TRBJ2-5	-	CASSLFRDQETQYF
TRBV5-1	TRBJ1-1	-	CASSFGQRNTEAFF
TRBV28	TRBJ1-2	-	CASTTTRGGGLLGGYTF
TRBV10-3	TRBJ2-1	once	CAISETKAGGSYNEQFF
TRBV29-1	TRBJ2-7	-	CSVGGDSTSYEQYF
TRBV18	TRBJ2-5	once	CASSPYNRRGQETQYF
TRBV2	TRBJ2-1	-	CASSDRLVSHEQFF
TRBV10-1	TRBJ2-7	few	CASNRGTPNEQYF
TRBV11-3	TRBJ2-3	-	CASSLEGGTDTQYF
TRBV6-1	TRBJ2-7	-	CASTLERDMTYEQYF
TRBV28	TRBJ1-2	-	CASRVTGYGYTF
TRBV5-1	TRBJ2-1	-	CASRVLAGVNDEQFF
TRBV7-2	TRBJ2-5	few	CASSFSQRAQYF
TRBV29-1	TRBJ2-3	-	CSADRVATDTQYF
TRBV10-3	TRBJ1-5	-	CAISESWAETHQPQHF
TRBV6-5	TRBJ2-7	few	CASSYSDEREQYF
TRBV5-1	TRBJ2-3	-	CASSFQGGDTDTQYF
TRBV29-1	TRBJ1-1	-	CSVDREYTEAFF
TRBV19	TRBJ2-3	-	CASNLGSTDTQYF
TRBV7-2	TRBJ1-1	-	CASRPKDRLGTEAFF
TRBV19	TRBJ1-2	-	CASSPTAQEPYGYTF
TRBV11-3	TRBJ2-5	once	CASSLVGTNQETQYF
TRBV6-1	TRBJ1-1	-	CASSQESRGPTEAFF
TRBV4-1	TRBJ2-1	-	CASSQGTRYSYNEQFF
TRBV28	TRBJ1-2	-	CASSFERVYGYTF
TRBV27	TRBJ1-2	-	CASTTTGDYGYTF
TRBV18	TRBJ1-5	-	CASSPYGQGGGQPQHF
TRBV6-1	TRBJ1-2	few	CASSASDRGLGYTF
TRBV4-2	TRBJ2-3	-	CASSLEARAEVDTQYF
TRBV28	TRBJ2-5	-	CASREGTVWETQYF
TRBV6-6	TRBJ2-7	-	CASRLGTGGRYEQYF
TRBV6-5	TRBJ1-5	-	CASRSDRDQPQHF
TRBV28	TRBJ1-1	-	CASSLHGTGTEAFF
TRBV4-2	TRBJ2-5	-	CASSQDQTRGIRETQYF
TRBV6-6	TRBJ2-7	-	CASTRGLSYEQYF
TRBV7-9	TRBJ2-1	-	CASSFRGTSGIRNEQFF
TRBV7-3	TRBJ2-5	few	CASSPGQRGETQYF
TRBV2	TRBJ1-2	few	CASRAGNRGGYTF
TRBV5-8	TRBJ2-4	-	CASSLSGTRNIQYF
TRBV27	TRBJ2-7	-	CASSPRRGGEQYF
TRBV5-8	TRBJ2-5	-	CASTFDYGGDRGRETQYF
TRBV11-2	TRBJ1-2	-	CASSLGASREGTF
TRBV10-2	TRBJ1-1	-	CASSESEGQGAFF
TRBV28	TRBJ1-1	-	CASSLIGGTEAFF
TRBV6-6	TRBJ2-7	-	CARGPSLPLLEQYF
TRBV9	TRBJ2-1	-	CASSVVSGGYNEQFF
TRBV5-1	TRBJ2-5	few	CASRQGDLRETQYF
TRBV9	TRBJ2-3	once	CASSVGFTDTQYF
TRBV19	TRBJ1-1	-	CASKAGHPRGEAFF
TRBV6-6	TRBJ1-5	-	CASSAGVYSNQPQHF
TRBV4-1	TRBJ1-2	-	CASSQDVFLGRMGNYGYTF